This passage covers 6 T cell receptor beta chains from one sample sequenced in a study of shared clonotypes between healthy human individuals. The assay was immunoSEQ multiplex PCR, and TCRdb's table has in-frame clones only and misses some. In the table there are fewer than 550,000 clones, over 60% of which are singletons. Sequencing input: PBMCs. All receptors derive from a woman in her thirties or forties in good health. Some clones in this sample may be carry-over from other donors' samples.

J is TRBJ2-7 and V is TRBV7-9; TRBD1 aligns across 8 bases. The CDR3 covers 14 residues. Trimming took 6 bases from V and 1 from J; bases not matched to a gene: 5. CDR1 is SEHNR, CDR2 FQNEAQ, per germline (reference sequence). CDR3 nucleotides: TGTGCCAGCAGTCGGGACAGGACTTCCTACGAGCAGTACTTC. This translates into CASSRDRTSYEQYF. Variable domain in full (rest from reference TRBV7-9 and TRBJ2-7): DTGVSQNPRHKITKRGQNVTFRCDPISEHNRLYWYRQTLGQGPEFLTYFQNEAQLEKSRLLSDRFSAERPKGSFSTLEIQRTEQGDSAMYLCASSRDRTSYEQYFGPGTRLTVT.

To note about this clone: A much larger clone differs by one base, so this may be a read error. This chain links TRBV7-9 with TRBJ2-1; D not certain. CDR3 size: 11 residues. The germline gives CDR1 SEHNR, CDR2 FQNEAQ (reference sequence). The CDR3: CASSAYHEQFF. The CDR3 DNA reads as TGTGCCAGCAGCGCCTACCATGAGCAGTTCTTC.

This clone occurred once. The chain is built from TRBV7-2 and TRBJ1-2; TRBD1 is a possible D gene (5 bases). Germline CDR1 reads SGHTA; CDR2 reads FQGNSA. The CDR3 has 14 amino acids. V gave up 4 bases and J gave up 8 bases, with 17 bases separating them. The CDR3 nucleotides are TGTGCCAGCAGCTCGGGGACGGCTCCGGGGGGCTACACCTTC. It yields the protein CASSSGTAPGGYTF.

This clone occurred a few times. The V and J genes are TRBV18 and TRBJ1-2; 7 nucleotides match TRBD1. V gave up 5 bases and J gave up 8 bases; unmatched junction bases: 11. The V gene's germline CDR1 is KGHSH and CDR2 LQKENI. The CDR3 runs to 14 residues. The CDR3 region is CASSNIVDRVGYTF. In DNA, the CDR3 is TGTGCCAGCTCAAACATAGTCGACAGGGTCGGCTACACCTTC.

The sample holds one count of this clone. The chain links TRBV2 to TRBJ2-2, with D possibly matching TRBD2 (5 bases). The V and J ends lost 6 bases and 6 bases respectively, with 14 bases between them. Per germline, CDR1 SNHLY and CDR2 FYNNEI. This CDR3 has 14 residues. The CDR3 DNA follows: TGTGCCAGCAGCGCCCGACCGGGGTCCGGGGAGCTGTTTTTT. Translation: CASSARPGSGELFF.

The chain joins TRBV11-2 to TRBJ2-1; 9 bases line up with TRBD2. V shed 1 base, J shed 5 bases, and the junction held 6 bases outside the gene matches. CDR3 length equals 16 residues. Germline V gene data show CDR1 as SGHAT and CDR2 as FQNNGV. CDR3 amino acids: CASSLAGLALNNEQFF. CDR3 sequence (DNA): TGTGCCAGCAGCTTAGCGGGACTAGCACTAAACAATGAGCAGTTCTTC.